These T cell receptor beta chains were read from a single sample in a study of cytomegalovirus exposure and HLA in healthy donors. TCRdb's table, derived via immunoSEQ multiplex PCR, lists solely in-frame clones and lacks some. This table has 150,000 or so clones, roughly 76% appearing once. Material for sequencing was PBMCs. The receptor source for this set is a woman younger than 35 in good health and CMV-seropositive. The CDR3 runs from the conserved cysteine through the conserved F or W. The D gene is left open where the match is weak. Clone size is given for some rows only: seen once, a few or many times, or a class if the clone is expanded.

TRBV9,NA,NA,TRBJ1-2,11,CASTGMHGYTF,TGTGCCAGCACAGGGATGCATGGCTACACCTTC
TRBV11-2,TRBD1,NA,TRBJ1-2,15,CASSFHGDSLYGYTF,TGTGCCAGCAGCTTCCACGGGGACAGCCTCTATGGCTACACCTTC
TRBV7-2,NA,NA,TRBJ1-2,15,CASSLRSQEGLGYTF,TGTGCCAGCAGCTTACGCAGTCAGGAGGGGCTTGGCTACACCTTC
TRBV6-5,TRBD2,NA,TRBJ2-5,12,CASSAGGDGEYF,TGTGCCAGCTCCGCGGGGGGGGATGGAGAGTACTTC
TRBV28,NA,NA,TRBJ2-7,11,CASSFQYEQYF,TGTGCCAGCAGTTTCCAGTACGAGCAGTACTTC
TRBV10-3,TRBD1,NA,TRBJ2-1,14,CAISGTGGGNEQFF,TGTGCCATCAGCGGGACAGGGGGTGGCAATGAGCAGTTCTTC
TRBV18,NA,NA,TRBJ2-6,16,CASSWATSSGANVLTF,TGTGCCAGCTCATGGGCTACGAGCTCTGGGGCCAACGTCCTGACTTTC
TRBV28,NA,NA,TRBJ2-7,13,CASRDGITYEQYF,TGTGCCAGCAGGGACGGGATAACCTACGAGCAGTACTTC
TRBV6-6,TRBD1,NA,TRBJ1-2,14,CASSTGVGSYGYTF,TGTGCCAGCAGCACAGGGGTCGGAAGCTATGGCTACACCTTC
TRBV7-9,TRBD2,NA,TRBJ2-5,16,CASRGVLGVDGETQYF,TGTGCCAGCCGGGGGGTGCTCGGGGTCGACGGAGAGACCCAGTACTTC
TRBV6-4,TRBD2,NA,TRBJ2-3,16,CASSDSLAGGQDTQYF,TGTGCCAGCAGTGACTCCCTAGCGGGGGGGCAAGATACGCAGTATTTT
TRBV5-6,TRBD2,NA,TRBJ2-1,15,CASSPVRTGGNEQFF,TGTGCCAGCAGCCCGGTCCGGACCGGGGGGAATGAGCAGTTCTTC
TRBV2,TRBD1,NA,TRBJ2-7,12,CASKEDRVEQYF,TGTGCCAGCAAAGAAGACAGGGTCGAGCAGTACTTC
TRBV14,NA,once,TRBJ1-1,16,CASSPAFGRAVTEAFF,TGTGCCAGCAGCCCCGCGTTCGGCAGGGCGGTCACTGAAGCTTTCTTT
TRBV6-1,TRBD1,few,TRBJ1-3,16,CASSAADRVTGNTIYF,TGTGCCAGCAGTGCGGCGGACAGGGTAACTGGAAACACCATATATTTT
TRBV6-5,NA,NA,TRBJ1-6,13,CATALGSNSPLHF,TGTGCCACCGCTCTTGGCTCAAATTCACCCCTCCACTTT
TRBV6-1,NA,NA,TRBJ1-2,14,CASSDLIQGLGYTF,TGTGCCAGCAGTGATCTGATCCAGGGACTTGGCTACACCTTC
TRBV5-1,TRBD2,NA,TRBJ2-2,18,CASSWPPAGGPGTGELFF,TGCGCCAGCAGCTGGCCCCCAGCGGGGGGGCCGGGCACCGGGGAGCTGTTTTTT
TRBV7-2,TRBD1,few,TRBJ2-7,15,CASSLAVAGGAEQYF,TGTGCCAGCAGCTTAGCCGTTGCAGGGGGCGCCGAGCAGTACTTC
TRBV27,NA,NA,TRBJ2-7,18,CASSSAVPASSFSYEQYF,TGTGCCAGCAGTTCCGCGGTCCCGGCTAGCTCATTTTCCTACGAGCAGTACTTC
TRBV30,TRBD2,NA,TRBJ2-2,17,CAWSVNPSGGALGELFF,TGTGCCTGGAGTGTAAATCCTAGCGGGGGGGCCCTCGGGGAGCTGTTTTTT
TRBV9,NA,NA,TRBJ2-7,13,CASSPGFAYEQYF,TGTGCCAGCAGCCCCGGGTTCGCCTACGAGCAGTACTTC
TRBV19,TRBD1,once,TRBJ2-1,15,CASSNGQGSYNEQFF,TGTGCCAGTAGTAATGGACAGGGCTCCTACAATGAGCAGTTCTTC
TRBV9,TRBD2,NA,TRBJ2-7,13,CASSRGGANEQYF,TGTGCCAGCAGCCGGGGGGGGGCCAACGAGCAGTACTTC
TRBV11-2,NA,NA,TRBJ1-1,13,CASSFQGNTEAFF,TGTGCCAGCAGCTTCCAGGGGAACACTGAAGCTTTCTTT
TRBV11-2,TRBD1,NA,TRBJ1-4,17,CASSTGTEWETNEKLFF,TGTGCCAGCAGCACTGGGACAGAGTGGGAAACTAATGAAAAACTGTTTTTT
TRBV6-6,NA,NA,TRBJ1-3,16,CASSYNPPGSGNTIYF,TGTGCCAGCAGTTACAATCCTCCCGGCTCTGGAAACACCATATATTTT
TRBV5-6,NA,NA,TRBJ1-1,14,CASSSDGWNTEAFF,TGTGCCAGCAGTTCCGACGGGTGGAACACTGAAGCTTTCTTT
TRBV5-1,TRBD1,NA,TRBJ2-1,17,CASSQSTGNLNYNEQFF,TGCGCCAGCAGCCAATCGACAGGGAATCTGAACTACAATGAGCAGTTCTTC
TRBV27,TRBD1,NA,TRBJ2-1,18,CASSSFYSHRGFYNEQFF,TGTGCCAGCAGTTCTTTCTACTCCCACAGGGGGTTCTACAATGAGCAGTTCTTC
TRBV29-1,TRBD2,NA,TRBJ2-1,16,CSVHPEVSGKYNEQFF,TGCAGCGTCCACCCAGAGGTGAGCGGGAAGTACAATGAGCAGTTCTTC
TRBV19,NA,NA,TRBJ1-5,14,CARAPGYSNQPQHF,TGTGCCAGAGCCCCGGGTTATAGCAATCAGCCCCAGCATTTT
TRBV7-8,TRBD2,NA,TRBJ2-3,16,CASSLGLAGGLNTQYF,TGTGCCAGCAGCTTAGGACTAGCGGGGGGGCTGAATACGCAGTATTTT
TRBV10-1,NA,NA,TRBJ2-7,10,CASLGYEQYF,TGCGCCAGCCTCGGCTACGAGCAGTACTTC
TRBV10-3,NA,once,TRBJ2-2,16,CAISESKGIRAGELFF,TGTGCCATCAGTGAGTCAAAGGGCATCAGGGCCGGGGAGCTGTTTTTT
TRBV4-3,TRBD2,NA,TRBJ2-7,15,CASSPTSGGSYEQYF,TGCGCCAGCAGCCCGACTAGCGGGGGCTCCTACGAGCAGTACTTC
TRBV7-9,NA,NA,TRBJ2-1,15,CASSYTLPNYNEQFF,TGTGCCAGCAGCTATACTCTACCTAACTACAATGAGCAGTTCTTC
TRBV2,TRBD2,NA,TRBJ2-7,14,CASMGRRESYEQYF,TGTGCCAGCATGGGGAGGCGGGAGTCGTACGAGCAGTACTTC
TRBV11-2,NA,NA,TRBJ1-3,16,CASSLTGRHSGNTIYF,TGTGCCAGCAGCTTAACAGGACGCCACTCTGGAAACACCATATATTTT
TRBV30,TRBD1,NA,TRBJ2-3,17,CARQTGGEFPSTDTQYF,TGTGCCAGACAAACAGGGGGCGAATTCCCTAGCACAGATACGCAGTATTTT
TRBV19,TRBD1,NA,TRBJ1-2,12,CASSRTGNGYTF,TGTGCCAGTTCCCGGACAGGAAATGGCTACACCTTC
TRBV19,TRBD1,NA,TRBJ2-7,14,CASSTRQGPYEQYF,TGTGCCAGTAGTACAAGACAGGGACCCTACGAGCAGTACTTC
TRBV29-1,TRBD2,NA,TRBJ2-1,17,CSVPLGLAGGPRNEQFF,TGCAGCGTTCCCCTGGGACTAGCGGGGGGGCCGAGGAATGAGCAGTTCTTC
TRBV11-2,TRBD1,NA,TRBJ1-1,17,CASSLALRGPRNTEAFF,TGTGCCAGCAGCTTAGCCCTCAGGGGGCCAAGGAACACTGAAGCTTTCTTT
TRBV2,TRBD1,NA,TRBJ2-7,13,CASATGGDGGQYF,TGTGCCAGCGCGACAGGGGGCGATGGCGGGCAGTACTTC
TRBV11-2,NA,NA,TRBJ1-5,13,CASSLGTHEPQHF,TGTGCCAGCAGCCTCGGGACTCACGAGCCCCAGCATTTT
TRBV6-6,NA,NA,TRBJ2-7,14,CASSQDTDLREQYF,TGTGCCAGCAGCCAAGACACCGATCTTCGCGAGCAGTACTTC
TRBV15,NA,NA,TRBJ1-4,12,CATSWNSEKLFF,TGTGCCACCAGCTGGAACAGTGAAAAACTGTTTTTT
TRBV30,NA,NA,TRBJ1-2,14,CAWSGWQGSDGYTF,TGTGCCTGGAGTGGTTGGCAGGGAAGCGATGGCTACACCTTC
TRBV6-6,NA,NA,TRBJ1-2,16,CASSYGFAGTNYGYTF,TGTGCCAGCAGTTACGGGTTCGCAGGCACAAACTATGGCTACACCTTC
TRBV7-2,NA,few,TRBJ2-5,11,CASSLAEREYF,TGTGCCAGCAGCTTAGCAGAGAGGGAGTACTTC
TRBV6-1,NA,NA,TRBJ2-7,13,CASREAAFYEQYF,TGTGCCAGCAGGGAGGCAGCGTTCTACGAGCAGTACTTC